Below, 24 T cell receptor beta chains from the same sample are listed, as sequenced in a study of blood T cell repertoires in COVID-19. TCRdb's table, derived via immunoSEQ multiplex PCR, lists solely in-frame clones and lacks some. Seen here are some 270,000 clones, around 86% observed once, and the top ten hold 8.5% to 9%. Sequencing used peripheral blood. All receptors derive from a man aged 35-49 years with active or convalescent COVID-19.

The rearrangement links TRBV6-5 to TRBJ1-2; the match to TRBD1 covers 11 bases. The CDR3 totals 14 residues. Germline CDR1 MNHEY, CDR2 SVGAGI. V dropped 7 bases and J dropped 2; count of bases not matched to a gene: 3. CDR3 region: CASMGTGGNYGYTF. CDR3 bases: TGTGCCAGCATGGGGACAGGGGGAAACTATGGCTACACCTTC.

CDR3 protein: CASSLFLAGGDYEQYF. The CDR3 region has the DNA TGTGCCAGCAGCTTATTCCTAGCGGGAGGTGACTACGAGCAGTACTTC. This rearrangement joins TRBV11-2 to TRBJ2-7, with 11 bases identical to TRBD2. There are 16 residues in the CDR3. CDR1 SGHAT and CDR2 FQNNGV come from the germline V gene. J lost 3 bases, V lost 2 bases, and 6 bases had no gene match.

The V and J genes are TRBV28 and TRBJ2-7; perhaps TRBD1 as D (6 bases). The CDR3 is made up of 12 amino acids. CDR1 and CDR2 from the germline V gene are MDHEN and SYDVKM. Trimming cost V 7 bases and J 3 bases, with 10 bases left between them. The CDR3: CASTIQGYEQYF. CDR3 nucleotide sequence: TGTGCCAGCACCATACAGGGCTACGAGCAGTACTTC. The full variable domain, rest sourced from reference TRBV28 and TRBJ2-7, is DVKVTQSSRYLVKRTGEKVFLECVQDMDHENMFWYRQDPGLGLRLIYFSYDVKMKEKGDIPEGYSVSREKKERFSLILESASTNQTSMYLCASTIQGYEQYFGPGTRLTVT.

This clone was detected only a few times. The V call is TRBV10-1, the J call TRBJ2-2, with TRBD1 as a possible D gene (6 bases). Trimming cost V 2 bases and J 4 bases, with 14 bases left between them. Germline V gene lookup returns CDR1 WNHNN and CDR2 SYGVQD (reference sequence). The length of the CDR3 is 16 residues. The CDR3 coding sequence is TGCGCCAGCAGTGAGGGGTCGGGACACCTCACCGGGGAGCTGTTTTTT. The encoded protein is CASSEGSGHLTGELFF.

There are a few counts of this clone. In DNA form, the CDR3 reads TGCGCCAGCAGCTTGGCCATTACGGCCGGGGAGCTGTTTTTT. Translating gives CASSLAITAGELFF. This rearrangement joins TRBV5-1 to TRBJ2-2, with unresolved D. Per germline, CDR1 SGHRS and CDR2 YFSETQ. CDR3 length: 14 amino acids. V lost 0 bases and J 6 bases, leaving 9 bases between the germline ends.

V usage is TRBV14 and J usage is TRBJ2-3, with TRBD2 as a possible D gene (6 bases). V was pared by 1 base and J by 4 bases, with 12 bases between. Germline lookup yields CDR1 SGHDN and CDR2 FVKESK. CDR3 length: 15 amino acids. The CDR3 reads CASSQARLGPDTQYF. CDR3 DNA: TGTGCCAGCAGCCAAGCGAGACTAGGTCCAGATACGCAGTATTTT.

On this clone itself: This specimen includes other DNA sequences encoding the same CDR3. J is TRBJ1-6 and V is TRBV27; D remains ambiguous. Germline-derived CDR1 and CDR2 are MNHEY and SMNVEV (reference sequence). V lost 5 bases to trimming and J lost 0 bases, with 8 bases between them. The CDR3 consists of 15 residues. The CDR3 nucleotides read TGTGCCAGCAGTCCGAGGAGCTCCTATAATTCACCCCTCCACTTT. This codes for CASSPRSSYNSPLHF.

The chain carries TRBV6-6 and TRBJ1-1; 10 bases fit TRBD1. Germline CDR1 and CDR2: MNHNY and SVGAGI (reference sequence). The trim removed 5 bases at V and 4 bases at J, leaving 7 bases unmatched. This CDR3 is built from 15 residues. The chain's CDR3 is CASSPRDRGVTEAFF. CDR3 nucleotide sequence: TGTGCCAGCAGTCCGCGGGACAGGGGAGTCACTGAAGCTTTCTTT.

The chain combines TRBV5-4 with TRBJ1-2; possible D gene TRBD1, 5 bases. The CDR3 covers 13 residues. V dropped 9 bases and J dropped 4 bases, with 16 bases sitting between them. The V gene's germline CDR1 is SGHNT and CDR2 YYREEE (reference sequence). The CDR3 DNA sequence: TGTGCCACCCTGTCTAGGGGAGGCTATGGCTACACCTTC. Protein sequence: CATLSRGGYGYTF.

The chain combines TRBV19 with TRBJ2-7, with 10 bases lining up with TRBD2. The CDR3 spans 14 residues. Trimming removed 5 bases from V and 2 bases from J; junction bases left unmatched: 3. The germline V gene encodes CDR1 LNHDA and CDR2 SQIVND (reference sequence). CDR3 residues: CASSFSGRTYEQYF. The CDR3 nucleotides are TGTGCCAGTAGTTTTAGCGGGAGGACCTACGAGCAGTACTTC.

The rearrangement joins TRBV9 to TRBJ2-1; D not resolved. Per the germline V gene, CDR1 is SGDLS and CDR2 is YYNGEE. V was shortened by 5 bases and J by 6 bases, with 12 bases between the two germline ends. The CDR3 length is 13 residues. The CDR3 spells CASSLAWSNEQFF. In nucleotides, the CDR3 is TGTGCCAGCAGTTTGGCGTGGAGCAATGAGCAGTTCTTC.

The chain recombines TRBV5-6 with TRBJ2-1, with a possible D match to TRBD2 (6 bases). V was shortened by 3 bases and J by 3 bases, with 13 bases between the two germline ends. CDR3 length: 15 residues. The germline V gene has CDR1 SGHDT and CDR2 YYEEEE. CDR3: CASSSAGLFYNEQFF. As DNA, the CDR3 is TGTGCCAGCAGCTCAGCGGGCCTATTCTACAATGAGCAGTTCTTC.

This sequence joins TRBV4-1 and TRBJ1-3; 10 bases map to TRBD1. The junction had 8 bases not matched to a gene; V was cut back by 3 bases and J by 0 bases. The CDR3 has 18 residues. Germline values: CDR1 MGHRA, CDR2 YSYEKL. The CDR3 region is CASSHDRGRIYSGNTIYF. CDR3 coding DNA: TGCGCCAGCAGCCATGACAGGGGGCGCATCTACTCTGGAAACACCATATATTTT.

This clone was seen only once. This chain links TRBV19 with TRBJ2-5, with 7 bases aligning to TRBD1. Germline V gives CDR1 LNHDA, CDR2 SQIVND (reference sequence). This CDR3 comprises 13 residues. V lost 5 bases to trimming and J lost 3 bases; unmatched junction nucleotides: 3. In DNA form, the CDR3 reads TGTGCCAGTAGTCAAGACAGGGAAGAGACCCAGTACTTC. Protein product: CASSQDREETQYF. The full variable domain, in which reference TRBV19 and TRBJ2-5 provide the parts outside the CDR3, is DGGITQSPKYLFRKEGQNVTLSCEQNLNHDAMYWYRQDPGQGLRLIYYSQIVNDFQKGDIAEGYSVSREKKESFPLTVTSAQKNPTAFYLCASSQDREETQYFGPGTRLLVL.

The chain employs TRBV4-1 and TRBJ1-1; perhaps TRBD1 as D (6 bases). CDR1 and CDR2 from the germline V gene are MGHRA and YSYEKL. V lost 1 base to trimming and J lost 0 bases, with 15 bases between them. The CDR3 length is 17 residues. The CDR3 nucleotides read TGCGCCAGCAGCCAAGGGGGGCAGGGGCCATTGAACACTGAAGCTTTCTTT. Amino acids: CASSQGGQGPLNTEAFF.

This chain uses TRBV7-9 with TRBJ2-1; 14 positions agree with TRBD2. Germline V gene sequence: CDR1 SEHNR, CDR2 FQNEAQ (reference sequence). Trimming removed 8 bases from V and 10 bases from J; junction bases left unmatched: 4. The CDR3 is 13 amino acids. This chain's CDR3 is CASGGLAGVEQFF. In nucleotides, the CDR3 is TGTGCCAGCGGGGGACTAGCGGGAGTGGAGCAGTTCTTC.

This chain uses TRBV6-1 with TRBJ2-5, with 8 bases that match TRBD1. Germline CDR1 is MNHNS and CDR2 is SASEGT. V trimming: 1 base; J trimming: 6 bases; junction bases outside the gene matches: 10. The CDR3 extends over 16 amino acids. CDR3 in DNA: TGTGCCAGCAGTGAAGGGATAGGACAGGGTACGCAGACCCAGTACTTC. Translating it yields CASSEGIGQGTQTQYF.

The chain couples TRBV5-1 to TRBJ2-7; 7 bases align to TRBD1. Germline V gene lookup returns CDR1 SGHRS and CDR2 YFSETQ. V was pared by 4 bases and J by 5 bases, with 6 bases of the junction left unmatched. CDR3 length equals 13 residues. CDR3 coding DNA: TGCGCCAGCAGCCGACAGGGTCCGGACGAGCAGTACTTC. It encodes CASSRQGPDEQYF.

This clone was counted a single time. The V and J genes are TRBV24-1 and TRBJ1-2; D gene unclear. Germline V gene lookup returns CDR1 KGHDR and CDR2 SFDVKD. Trimming cost V 4 bases and J 4 bases, with 9 bases left between them. This CDR3 has 13 amino acids. The CDR3 DNA reads as TGTGCCACCAGTGAAATACGGGGCTATGGCTACACCTTC. This sequence encodes CATSEIRGYGYTF.

This rearrangement joins TRBV5-1 to TRBJ2-7; possible D gene TRBD2, 6 bases. Germline assignment: CDR1 SGHRS and CDR2 YFSETQ. The length of the CDR3 is 14 residues. Trimming removed 0 bases from V and 6 bases from J, with 13 bases in between. The chain's CDR3 is CASSLGPAEGEQYF. The CDR3 DNA reads as TGCGCCAGCAGCTTGGGTCCAGCGGAGGGCGAGCAGTACTTC.

This clone was detected only once. The CDR3, as DNA: TGTGCCAGCTCACCACGAGGACAAAATAGCAATCAGCCCCAGCATTTT. This encodes CASSPRGQNSNQPQHF. V and J are TRBV18 and TRBJ1-5, with D perhaps TRBD1 (5 bases). V was cut by 1 base and J by 0 bases, with 10 bases left in between. This CDR3 region has 16 residues. The germline gives CDR1 KGHSH, CDR2 LQKENI.

The chain couples TRBV7-9 to TRBJ1-2, with unresolved D. CDR1 is SEHNR and CDR2 is FQNEAQ in the germline V gene (reference sequence). Trimming pared 5 bases from V and 7 bases from J, leaving 14 bases between. The CDR3 length is 13 residues. CDR3 region: CASSREDIGGYTF. DNA of the CDR3: TGTGCCAGCAGCCGCGAGGATATTGGTGGCTACACCTTC.

This chain links TRBV6-5 with TRBJ1-1; maybe TRBD1 (5 bases). The V end was cut by 6 bases, the J end by 3 bases, with 11 bases between. Germline CDR1 reads MNHEY; CDR2 reads SVGAGI. The CDR3 length is 13 residues. The chain's CDR3 is CASSIREDTEAFF. The CDR3 DNA sequence: TGTGCCAGCAGCATCAGGGAAGACACTGAAGCTTTCTTT.

This chain joins TRBV7-2 and TRBJ2-6; tentatively, D is TRBD1 (6 bases). Germline V lookup: CDR1 SGHTA, CDR2 FQGNSA. Trimming left V 0 bases short and J 0 bases short, with 9 bases between. This CDR3 is built from 17 residues. The CDR3 here is CASSLALDSSGANVLTF. The CDR3 region has the DNA TGTGCCAGCAGCTTAGCTCTGGACAGCTCTGGGGCCAACGTCCTGACTTTC.